This T cell receptor (beta chain) was observed in a study of blood T cell repertoires in COVID-19. V dropped 3 bases and J dropped 3 bases, with 14 bases sitting between them. The CDR3 sequence is 15 residues long. Germline lookup yields CDR1 SEHNR and CDR2 FQNEAQ (reference sequence). Method: immunoSEQ multiplex PCR; TCRdb's copy keeps in-frame clones and lacks some. The data show about 65,000 clones, with 85% to 95% seen just once and around 2.6% held by the top ten. The chain recombines TRBV7-9 with TRBJ1-2, with D perhaps TRBD1 (5 bases). Sequencing used peripheral blood. The TCR originated in a man aged 70 or older with active COVID-19. The CDR3 loop is CASSLGGSIDYGYTF. Written as DNA, the CDR3 is TGTGCCAGCAGCTTGGGGGGGAGTATCGACTATGGCTACACCTTC. The variable domain in full, completed from reference TRBV7-9 and TRBJ1-2, reads DTGVSQNPRHKITKRGQNVTFRCDPISEHNRLYWYRQTLGQGPEFLTYFQNEAQLEKSRLLSDRFSAERPKGSFSTLEIQRTEQGDSAMYLCASSLGGSIDYGYTFGSGTRLTVV.